In this sample, the clone carrying this T cell receptor beta chain turned up a few times. Its antigen is unknown. Expressed TCRB transcripts were sequenced, since all the RNA that had been isolated was reverse transcribed. Assay used: immunoSEQ multiplex PCR; TCRdb lists only in-frame clones, some missing. There are over 150,000 clones in the sample; around an eighth occur only once, and 0.62% lies in the top ten. This CDR3 has 13 residues. V was trimmed by 4 bases and J by 4 bases, leaving 13 bases between them. Germline loops: CDR1 SQVTM, CDR2 ANQGSEA. The data are from a study of beta chain features in type 1 diabetes. Via the markers CD45RO/CCR7/CD25/CD127/CD95/CD27, stem cell-like memory, regulatory, central memory and naive CD4+ cells were sorted. The study's findings and limits: Patients with type 1 diabetes showed fewer VDJ junction insertions and more deletions. The naive, central memory and Treg TCRB repertoires of patients appeared to be more similar to one another than those of healthy donors. Type 1 diabetes patients had TCRB CDR3s that were shorter (moderately but significantly so) in all four CD4+ subsets.

V usage is TRBV29-1 and J usage is TRBJ1-1, with D possibly matching TRBD1 (5 bases). Sequencing was performed on central memory CD4+ T cells from blood. The receptor was isolated from a young woman in good health. The CDR3 reads CSVAGLGGTEAFF. CDR3 nucleotides: TGCAGCGTTGCGGGACTTGGGGGCACTGAAGCTTTCTTT.